One and the same sample provided the 9 T cell receptor beta chains below, sequenced in a study of vaccination and CD4 T cells after COVID-19. No antigens are known for them. Stated treatment: approximately 9-day PBMC culture with coronavirus spike peptide pools or control peptides (ViraFEST assay). The Oncomine TCR Beta short-read assay was what sequenced the DNA obtained from cultured CD4+ T cells. Each CDR3 protein is one row after TCRdb ran MiXCR on the PCR reads. This sample carries some 11,000 distinct CDR3 sequences, roughly 25% of them seen once, and the ten largest clones take 24%. This sample comprised CD4+ T cells from blood, cultured in vitro, obtained after SARS-CoV-2 vaccination. The receptors come from a human donor who had recovered from COVID-19.

The chain employs TRBV5-6 and TRBJ1-2; D remains unclear. Germline V gives CDR1 SGHDT, CDR2 YYEEEE. This CDR3 region has 14 residues. Trimming removed 0 bases from V and 2 bases from J, with 8 bases in between. CDR3 nucleotide sequence: TGTGCCAGCAGCTTGGCGATGGGGAACTATGGCTACACCTTC. Its translation is CASSLAMGNYGYTF.

On this clonotype: One end of the junction is discordant with germline, which a read error may explain. The CDR3 DNA sequence: TGTGCCAGCAGCTTAGCTCCCACCTCCCACGAGCAGTACTTC. It yields the protein CASSLAPTSHEQYF. The chain has TRBV7-3 and TRBJ2-7; D remains unclear. The CDR3 totals 14 residues. CDR1 is SGHTA and CDR2 is FQGTGA in the germline V gene. Using reference TRBV7-3 and TRBJ2-7 for the parts outside the CDR3, the full variable domain is GAGVSQTPSNKVTEKGKYVELRCDPISGHTALYWYRQSLGQGPEFLIYFQGTGAADDSGLPNDRFFAVRPEGSVSTLKIQRTERGDSAVYLCASSLAPTSHEQYFGPGTRLTVT.

This clonotype was seen a handful of times. DNA for the CDR3: TGTGCCAGCTCAGCCTATCAGGGGGAGCAGTACTTC. This encodes CASSAYQGEQYF. This sequence joins TRBV18 and TRBJ2-7, with D tentatively TRBD1 (6 bases). V was trimmed by 5 bases and J by 7 bases, leaving 12 bases between them. Germline lookup yields CDR1 KGHSH and CDR2 LQKENI. This CDR3 region has 12 residues.

In its sample, this clonotype was seen a few times. V gene TRBV4-1 combines with J gene TRBJ1-5; a possible D gene is TRBD1 (6 bases). V was shortened by 6 bases and J by 7 bases, with 19 bases between the two germline ends. The CDR3 has 15 residues. Looked up from germline, CDR1 is MGHRA and CDR2 is YSYEKL. For the CDR3, the DNA is TGCGCCAGCAGTGCCCAGGTTGGGGGCCGGCAGCCCCAGCATTTT. Residues: CASSAQVGGRQPQHF.

This clonotype was seen a few times. The chain carries TRBV7-9 and TRBJ2-5; a weak D match, TRBD1 (6 bases). Germline lookup yields CDR1 SEHNR and CDR2 FQNEAQ (reference sequence). The CDR3 length is 15 residues. The V and J ends lost 0 bases and 4 bases respectively, with 12 bases between them. The CDR3 DNA follows: TGTGCCAGCAGCTTAGCGTATGGACAGAGAGAGACCCAGTACTTC. It codes for CASSLAYGQRETQYF.

The rearrangement uses TRBV4-3 and TRBJ2-3, with a tentative D call TRBD2 (6 bases). V lost 1 base and J lost 3, with 14 bases in between. Germline values: CDR1 LGHNA, CDR2 YSLEER. This CDR3 spans 16 amino acids. This CDR3 is CASSQGSSDRTDTQYF. CDR3 nucleotide sequence: TGCGCCAGCAGCCAAGGATCTAGCGATAGAACAGATACGCAGTATTTT.

By share, this clonotype ranks as medium-sized. This chain connects TRBV7-2 to TRBJ1-2, with D perhaps matching TRBD1 (5 bases). The CDR3 has 12 amino acids. V lost 4 bases to trimming and J lost 6 bases, with 9 bases between them. The germline V gene encodes CDR1 SGHTA and CDR2 FQGNSA. DNA for the CDR3: TGTGCCAGCAGCTGGCAACAGGATGGCTACACCTTC. It specifies CASSWQQDGYTF.

This clonotype was counted between two and nine times. The chain links TRBV18 to TRBJ1-2; 8 nucleotides align to TRBD1. CDR1 and CDR2 from the germline V gene are KGHSH and LQKENI. V gave up 8 bases and J gave up 8 bases; unmatched junction bases: 10. This CDR3 is built from 13 residues. The chain's CDR3 is CASTDRVGEGYTF. The CDR3 DNA follows: TGTGCCAGCACGGACAGGGTTGGAGAGGGCTACACCTTC.

The chain has TRBV20-1 and TRBJ2-4; TRBD2 aligns across 8 bases. This CDR3 has 16 amino acids. With V trimmed by 1 base and J by 0 bases, 5 bases remained unmatched. CDR1 is DFQATT, CDR2 SNEGSKA, per germline (reference sequence). The DNA for the CDR3 is TGCAGTGCTAGAGTAGCCCTAGCGGGAGCCAAAAACATTCAGTACTTC. It encodes CSARVALAGAKNIQYF.